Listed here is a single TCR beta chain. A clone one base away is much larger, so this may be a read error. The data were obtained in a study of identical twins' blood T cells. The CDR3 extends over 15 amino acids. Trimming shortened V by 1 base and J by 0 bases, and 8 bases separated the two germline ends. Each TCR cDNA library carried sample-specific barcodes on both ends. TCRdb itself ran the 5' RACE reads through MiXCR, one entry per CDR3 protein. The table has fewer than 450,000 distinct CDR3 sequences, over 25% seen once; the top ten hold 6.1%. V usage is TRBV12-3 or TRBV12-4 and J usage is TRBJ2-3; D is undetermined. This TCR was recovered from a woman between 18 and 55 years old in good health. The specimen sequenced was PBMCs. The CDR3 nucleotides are TGTGCCAGCAGTTTAGGTGCTTCTAGCACAGATACGCAGTATTTT. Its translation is CASSLGASSTDTQYF.